This TCR beta chain was identified in a study of blood T cell repertoires in COVID-19. On the study more broadly: The study drew acute and convalescent COVID-19 samples from the United States, Italy and Spain. Sources were T cells, B-cell-depleted T cells, or PBMCs; the material itself was cDNA or gDNA.

As originally analysed: The assay estimated nucleated cells by amplifying reference gene primers. TCRdb keeps only in-frame clones here, not all; method: immunoSEQ multiplex PCR. V and J calls and clone size are given by that table; D and trimming were obtained from the DNA. The table lists about 79,000 clones, more than 85% of them singletons. Germline V gene sequence: CDR1 SQVTM, CDR2 ANQGSEA. The trim removed 7 bases at V and 2 bases at J, leaving 3 bases unmatched. This CDR3 comprises 13 residues. The chain employs TRBV29-1 and TRBJ1-3; TRBD1 aligns across 9 bases. Sequences were obtained from peripheral blood. This clonotype was obtained from a man in his 70s with active or convalescent COVID-19. The CDR3 DNA reads TGCAGCGCCGGGGACAGGGCTGGAAACACCATATATTTT. Its translation: CSAGDRAGNTIYF.